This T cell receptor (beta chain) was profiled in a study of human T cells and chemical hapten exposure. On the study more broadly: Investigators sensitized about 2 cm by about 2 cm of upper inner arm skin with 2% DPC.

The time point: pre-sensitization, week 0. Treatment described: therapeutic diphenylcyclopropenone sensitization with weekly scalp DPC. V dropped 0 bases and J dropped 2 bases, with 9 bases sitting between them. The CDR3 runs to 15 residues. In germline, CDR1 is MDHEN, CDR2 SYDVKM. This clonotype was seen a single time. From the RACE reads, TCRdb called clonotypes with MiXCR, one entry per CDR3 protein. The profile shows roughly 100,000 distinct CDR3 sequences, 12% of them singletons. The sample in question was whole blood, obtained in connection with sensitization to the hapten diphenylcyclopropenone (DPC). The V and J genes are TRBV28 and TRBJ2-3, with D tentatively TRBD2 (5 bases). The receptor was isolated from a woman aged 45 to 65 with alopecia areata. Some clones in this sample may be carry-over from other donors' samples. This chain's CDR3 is CASSLWRAATDTQYF. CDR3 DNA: TGTGCCAGCAGTTTATGGCGGGCAGCCACAGATACGCAGTATTTT.